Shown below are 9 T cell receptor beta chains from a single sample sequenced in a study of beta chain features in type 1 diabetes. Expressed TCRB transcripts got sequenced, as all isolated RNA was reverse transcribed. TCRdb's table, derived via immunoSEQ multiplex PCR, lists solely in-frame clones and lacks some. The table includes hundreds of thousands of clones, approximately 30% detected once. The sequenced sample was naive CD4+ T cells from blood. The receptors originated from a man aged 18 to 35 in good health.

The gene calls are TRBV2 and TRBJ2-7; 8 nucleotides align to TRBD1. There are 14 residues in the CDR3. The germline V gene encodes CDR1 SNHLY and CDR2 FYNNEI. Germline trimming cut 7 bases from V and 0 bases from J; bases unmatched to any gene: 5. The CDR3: CASNYRGSSYEQYF. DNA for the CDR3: TGTGCCAGCAACTACAGGGGGAGCTCCTACGAGCAGTACTTC. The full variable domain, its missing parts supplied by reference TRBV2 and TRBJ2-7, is EPEVTQTPSHQVTQMGQEVILRCVPISNHLYFYWYRQILGQKVEFLVSFYNNEISEKSEIFDDQFSVERPDGSNFTLKIRSTKLEDSAMYFCASNYRGSSYEQYFGPGTRLTVT.

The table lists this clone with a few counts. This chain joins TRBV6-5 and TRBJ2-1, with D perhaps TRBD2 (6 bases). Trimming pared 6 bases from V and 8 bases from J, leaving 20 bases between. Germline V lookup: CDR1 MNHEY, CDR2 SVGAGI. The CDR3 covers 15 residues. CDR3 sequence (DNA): TGTGCCAGCAGGCCTCCGGGACTGCATTCCGATGAGCAGTTCTTC. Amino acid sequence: CASRPPGLHSDEQFF.

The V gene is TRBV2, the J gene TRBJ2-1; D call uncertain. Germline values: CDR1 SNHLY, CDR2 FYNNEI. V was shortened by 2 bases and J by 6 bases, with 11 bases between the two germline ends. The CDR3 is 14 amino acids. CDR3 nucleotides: TGTGCCAGCAGTGAATCCCGCTGGCTCAATGAGCAGTTCTTC. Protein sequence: CASSESRWLNEQFF.

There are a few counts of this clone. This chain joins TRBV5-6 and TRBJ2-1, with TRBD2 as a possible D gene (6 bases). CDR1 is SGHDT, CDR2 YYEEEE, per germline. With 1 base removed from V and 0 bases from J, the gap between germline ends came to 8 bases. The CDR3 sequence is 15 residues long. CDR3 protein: CASSLFGSSYNEQFF. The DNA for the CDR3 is TGTGCCAGCAGCTTGTTCGGGAGCTCCTACAATGAGCAGTTCTTC.

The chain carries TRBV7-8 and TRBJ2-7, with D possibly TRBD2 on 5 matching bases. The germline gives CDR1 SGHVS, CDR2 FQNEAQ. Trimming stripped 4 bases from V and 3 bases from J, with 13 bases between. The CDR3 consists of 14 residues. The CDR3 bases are TGTGCCAGCAGCTCTGGGCCCGAGGGCTACGAGCAGTACTTC. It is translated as CASSSGPEGYEQYF.

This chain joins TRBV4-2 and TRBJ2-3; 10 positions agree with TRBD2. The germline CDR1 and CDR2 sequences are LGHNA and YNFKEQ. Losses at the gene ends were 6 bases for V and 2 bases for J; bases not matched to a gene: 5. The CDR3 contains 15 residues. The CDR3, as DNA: TGTGCCAGCAGGAGCGGGAGGGCCCACACAGATACGCAGTATTTT. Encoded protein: CASRSGRAHTDTQYF.

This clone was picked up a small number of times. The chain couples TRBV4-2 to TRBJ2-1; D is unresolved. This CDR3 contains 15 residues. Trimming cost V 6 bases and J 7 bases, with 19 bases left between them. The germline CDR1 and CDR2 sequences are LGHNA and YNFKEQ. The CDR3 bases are TGTGCCAGCAGAGGTCCGGAAAGGGCTTCAAATGAGCAGTTCTTC. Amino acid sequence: CASRGPERASNEQFF.

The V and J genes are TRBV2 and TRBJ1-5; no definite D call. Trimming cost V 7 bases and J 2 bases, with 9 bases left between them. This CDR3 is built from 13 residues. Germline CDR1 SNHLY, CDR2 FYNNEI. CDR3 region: CASTSRGNQPQHF. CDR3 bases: TGTGCCAGCACCTCACGGGGCAATCAGCCCCAGCATTTT.

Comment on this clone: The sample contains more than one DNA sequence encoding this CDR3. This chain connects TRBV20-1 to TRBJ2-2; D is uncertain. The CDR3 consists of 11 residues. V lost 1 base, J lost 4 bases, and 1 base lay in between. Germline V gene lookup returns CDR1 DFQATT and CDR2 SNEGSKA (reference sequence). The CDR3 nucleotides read TGCAGTGCTAGAGCCACCGGGGAGCTGTTTTTT. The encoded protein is CSARATGELFF.